This is a list of T cell receptor beta chains from one sample in a study of blood T cell repertoires in COVID-19. Produced via immunoSEQ multiplex PCR; TCRdb's table is partial and in-frame only. The sample shows 200,000 to 250,000 clones, more than 80% of them seen only once. Sequencing was done on a sample of PBMCs or T cells enriched from blood (not recorded which). These receptor sequences come from a man in his forties or fifties who had been exposed to COVID-19. CDR3s include the opening cysteine and the closing phenylalanine or tryptophan. The D gene is left open where the match is weak. The size field is filled for only some rows; it gives once, few, many or a size class.

clone size	D gene	V gene	J gene	CDR3 DNA	CDR3 protein
NA	TRBD1	TRBV28	TRBJ1-5	TGTGCCAGCAGTTCCCCAGGGGGGAGCATGAGCAATCAGCCCCAGCATTTT	CASSSPGGSMSNQPQHF
NA	NA	TRBV29-1	TRBJ2-3	TGCAGCGTTGACCCAGGGGAAGATACGCAGTATTTT	CSVDPGEDTQYF
NA	NA	TRBV24-1	TRBJ1-5	TGTGCCACCAGTGATGCTGGGACAACCAGCAATCAGCCCCAGCATTTT	CATSDAGTTSNQPQHF
NA	NA	TRBV2	TRBJ1-5	TGTGCCAGCAGTGATGAGGCGGATCAGCCCCAGCATTTT	CASSDEADQPQHF
NA	NA	TRBV6-5	TRBJ1-1	TGTGCCAGCACCAAAATCAGTAACACTGAAGCTTTCTTT	CASTKISNTEAFF
once	TRBD1	TRBV29-1	TRBJ1-2	TGCAGCGTTGCCCGACAGGGGGTAAACTATGGCTACACCTTC	CSVARQGVNYGYTF
NA	NA	TRBV5-1	TRBJ2-7	TGCGCCAGCAGCTCCGGAGGGTGGGCATCCTACGAGCAGTACTTC	CASSSGGWASYEQYF
NA	NA	TRBV7-9	TRBJ2-3	TGTGCCAGCACGGAGGGCACAGATACGCAGTATTTT	CASTEGTDTQYF
few	NA	TRBV12-3/TRBV12-4	TRBJ1-5	TGTGCCAGCAGAAGGGGTAGCAATCAGCCCCAGCATTTT	CASRRGSNQPQHF
NA	NA	TRBV28	TRBJ1-2	TGTGCCAGCATGCCTCTGGGACTCTCCTATGGCTACACCTTC	CASMPLGLSYGYTF
NA	NA	TRBV12-3/TRBV12-4	TRBJ2-1	TGTGCCAGCAGTTTTATTGGGGCCAATGAGCAGTTCTTC	CASSFIGANEQFF
NA	TRBD1	TRBV6-1	TRBJ1-5	TGTGCCAGCAGTGAAGAGGGACAGGGGGCTGGTCAGCCCCAGCATTTT	CASSEEGQGAGQPQHF
NA	TRBD1	TRBV10-3	TRBJ1-2	TGTGCCATCAGTGTTGGGACAGGGCGATATGGCTACACCTTC	CAISVGTGRYGYTF
NA	NA	TRBV5-1	TRBJ2-5	TGCGCCAGCAGCCTCACCTATAGGGGGAGCAAGGAGACCCAGTACTTC	CASSLTYRGSKETQYF
NA	TRBD1	TRBV28	TRBJ2-4	TGTGCCAGCACCGACGGGACAGGGTACAACATTCAGTACTTC	CASTDGTGYNIQYF
NA	NA	TRBV4-1	TRBJ1-4	TGCGGGGAGGGACAAACTAATGAAAAACTGTTTTTT	CGEGQTNEKLFF
NA	TRBD1	TRBV30	TRBJ2-5	TGTGCCTGGAGAACTCCGGGACAGGGAGGGGAGACCCAGTACTTC	CAWRTPGQGGETQYF
NA	TRBD1	TRBV19	TRBJ1-3	TGTGCCAGTAGTAAACTACCGGGACAGGGGAGTGACACCATATATTTT	CASSKLPGQGSDTIYF
NA	TRBD2	TRBV20-1	TRBJ2-3	TGCAGTGCTAGTGGGGGACTAGCGGGCACAGATACGCAGTATTTT	CSASGGLAGTDTQYF
NA	TRBD1	TRBV11-1	TRBJ1-2	TGTGCCAGCAGCTTAAACAGGGGCTTAGCTGGCTACACCTTC	CASSLNRGLAGYTF
NA	NA	TRBV9	TRBJ1-5	TGTGCCAGCAGCGTAGAGGGGTATAGCAATCAGCCCCAGCATTTT	CASSVEGYSNQPQHF
NA	NA	TRBV6-4	TRBJ2-1	TGTGCCAGCAGTGACTCTAGCGGCTCCTACAATGAGCAGTTCTTC	CASSDSSGSYNEQFF
NA	TRBD1	TRBV5-1	TRBJ1-1	TGCGCCAGCAGCATGGGGACAGGGGCCATGAACACTGAAGCTTTCTTT	CASSMGTGAMNTEAFF
NA	NA	TRBV11-3	TRBJ1-4	TGTGCCAGCAGCCCCTCGGGGGGCGTTGGTGAAAAACTGTTTTTT	CASSPSGGVGEKLFF
NA	TRBD1	TRBV19	TRBJ2-7	TGTGCCAGTAGTTCTCGACAGGGTGGTGAGCAGTACTTC	CASSSRQGGEQYF
NA	NA	TRBV19	TRBJ1-5	TGTGCCAGTAGTCCCCCGGGAGGGAATCGTGGCCAGCCCCAGCATTTT	CASSPPGGNRGQPQHF
NA	TRBD2	TRBV2	TRBJ2-1	TGTGCCAGCAGTTCGGGACTAGCCTATGAGCAGTTCTTC	CASSSGLAYEQFF
NA	TRBD1	TRBV12-3/TRBV12-4	TRBJ1-1	TGTGCCAGCAGTGGACAGGGTTACACTGAAGCTTTCTTT	CASSGQGYTEAFF
once	NA	TRBV7-3	TRBJ1-5	TGTGCCAGCAGCTTATTCCGGAATCAGCCCCAGCATTTT	CASSLFRNQPQHF
few	NA	TRBV7-2	TRBJ2-6	TGTGCCAGCAGTTCGGACAGACCTGGATCTGGGGCCAACGTCCTGACTTTC	CASSSDRPGSGANVLTF
once	TRBD1	TRBV18	TRBJ1-1	TGTGCCAGCTCACTGGGACAGGGATCCCTTCACACTGAAGCTTTCTTT	CASSLGQGSLHTEAFF
NA	NA	TRBV3-1/TRBV3-2	TRBJ2-3	TGTGCCAGCAGCTCCCGGGACAGGGCTAGTCCGGGACTAGCGTCCCTTACGCAGTATTTT	CASSSRDRASPGLASLTQYF
NA	NA	TRBV4-1	TRBJ1-1	TGCGCCAGCAGCCAAGAATTTGAAAGGACTCTCCTCGGAGCTTTCTTT	CASSQEFERTLLGAFF
NA	TRBD2	TRBV27	TRBJ2-1	TGTGCCAGCAGTTTACTACCTAGCGGGGACTCCTACAATGAGCAGTTCTTC	CASSLLPSGDSYNEQFF
NA	NA	TRBV19	TRBJ2-2	TGTGCCAGCAGACCGGGACACCTGAACACCGGGGAGCTGTTTTTT	CASRPGHLNTGELFF
NA	TRBD2	TRBV9	TRBJ2-1	TGTGCCAGCAGCGTAGCTCTTCGGGGGGGCCTGGACAATGAGCAGTTCTTC	CASSVALRGGLDNEQFF
NA	TRBD1	TRBV6-5	TRBJ1-3	TGTGCCAGCAGCAGACAGGGCCCTGGAAACACCATATATTTT	CASSRQGPGNTIYF
NA	TRBD2	TRBV5-8	TRBJ2-5	TGTGCCAGCAGCTTCCACACTAGCGGGATAGAGACCCAGTACTTC	CASSFHTSGIETQYF
NA	TRBD1	TRBV5-1	TRBJ1-2	TGCGCCAGCAGCTTACAGGGGGACCCCGGGGGTGGCTACACCTTC	CASSLQGDPGGGYTF
NA	NA	TRBV9	TRBJ2-1	TGTGCCAGCAGCGTTACCCTAGCATCTTCCTACAATGAGCAGTTCTTC	CASSVTLASSYNEQFF
once	NA	TRBV24-1	TRBJ2-1	TGTGCCACCAGTGACAACGGGAATGAGCAGTTCTTC	CATSDNGNEQFF
NA	TRBD2	TRBV30	TRBJ2-1	TGTGCCTGGACTAGCGGGGGACATCCGGCTCGGTTCTTC	CAWTSGGHPARFF
NA	TRBD2	TRBV4-2	TRBJ2-1	TGTGCCAGCAGCTTGAGCGGGAGAGGTGCCAATGAGCAGTTCTTC	CASSLSGRGANEQFF
NA	NA	TRBV10-3	TRBJ2-5	TGTGCCATCAGTGAATACGGGGAGACCCAGTACTTC	CAISEYGETQYF
NA	TRBD2	TRBV3-1/TRBV3-2	TRBJ2-5	TGTGCCAGCAGCCAAGGCGAACTAGCGGGAGGGGCAGAGGAGACCCAGTACTTC	CASSQGELAGGAEETQYF
NA	TRBD1	TRBV2	TRBJ1-3	TGTGCCAGCGTCCGGGACAGGGGGCCTGGAAACACCATATATTTT	CASVRDRGPGNTIYF
NA	NA	TRBV27	TRBJ1-1	TGTGCCAGCACCCTCAACCCCAGGTCCGAAGCTTTCTTT	CASTLNPRSEAFF
NA	NA	TRBV24-1	TRBJ1-2	TGTGCCACCAGTGTGACGGGGGGCTATGGCTACACCTTC	CATSVTGGYGYTF
NA	TRBD1	TRBV2	TRBJ1-4	TGTGCCAGCAGACCTAACAGGGGCGATGAAAAACTGTTTTTT	CASRPNRGDEKLFF
few	TRBD1	TRBV18	TRBJ1-2	TGTGCCAGCTCACCGGACAGGGCCATTGGCTACACCTTC	CASSPDRAIGYTF
once	TRBD1	TRBV18	TRBJ1-4	TGTGCCAGCTCACCACCGGGACAGGGAAATGAAAAACTGTTTTTT	CASSPPGQGNEKLFF
NA	NA	TRBV3-1/TRBV3-2	TRBJ2-1	TGTGCCAGCAGCCTCCCCAAGCGGGCATACAATGAGCAGTTCTTC	CASSLPKRAYNEQFF